These 17 T cell receptor beta chains originate from one sample sequenced in a study of post-analysis software for immune sequencing data. Notes on the study in general: Five or six TRBV segments, TRBV5-6, TRBV5-1 and TRBV20-1 among them, were found more frequent in patients than controls.

cDNA libraries of TCR beta carried unique molecular identifiers. MiXCR was run by TCRdb on the PCR reads, yielding one entry per CDR3 protein. The data hold roughly 600,000 distinct CDR3 sequences, with about 44% observed a single time. The antigens of these receptors remain unknown. The specimen sequenced was blood. The receptors were sampled from a girl aged 5 to 17 with multiple sclerosis.

As to this clonotype: A much larger clone lies one base from this, so it may be a read error. CDR3 bases: TGTGCCAGCAGCTTAGCGACCAGTGGCCACACCTTC. Its protein product is CASSLATSGHTF. The chain has TRBV7-8 and TRBJ1-2; no clear D. Germline CDR1 SGHVS, CDR2 FQNEAQ. The CDR3 has 12 amino acids.

V is TRBV6-5 and J is TRBJ1-2; 11 nucleotides line up with TRBD1. The CDR3 is made up of 14 amino acids. Per the germline V gene, CDR1 is MNHEY and CDR2 is SVGAGI. Unmatched junction bases numbered 7, after V lost 5 bases and J lost 8 bases. The CDR3 bases are TGTGCCAGCAGTCCTCGGACAGGGGGCGGAGGCTACACCTTC. It is translated as CASSPRTGGGGYTF.

This clonotype was seen only a few times. The V call is TRBV5-1, the J call TRBJ1-4; tentative D call: TRBD1 (6 bases). Between the trimmed V and J ends, which lost 4 bases and 5 bases, there was a span of 18 bases. This CDR3 spans 16 amino acids. Germline V gives CDR1 SGHRS, CDR2 YFSETQ. The CDR3, as DNA: TGCGCCAGCAGCCGGGGCTACCAGGGGACGAATGAAAAACTGTTTTTT. This sequence encodes CASSRGYQGTNEKLFF.

The J gene is TRBJ2-1, the V gene TRBV20-1; 10 bases map to TRBD2. Looked up from germline, CDR1 is DFQATT and CDR2 is SNEGSKA (reference sequence). V was pared by 6 bases and J by 7 bases, with 9 bases of the junction left unmatched. The CDR3 has 14 amino acids. The CDR3 reads CSATTSGNQNEQFF. The CDR3 DNA reads as TGCAGTGCCACCACTAGCGGGAATCAAAATGAGCAGTTCTTC.

In its sample, this clonotype was seen once. J is TRBJ1-2 and V is TRBV13; no definite D call. The V end was cut by 10 bases, the J end by 4 bases, with 13 bases between. From germline, CDR1 is PRHDT and CDR2 FYEKMQ (reference sequence). This CDR3 has 12 amino acids. DNA of the CDR3: TGTGCCACCCGACAAGGGATCTATGGCTACACCTTC. Its translation is CATRQGIYGYTF.

The chain couples TRBV12-3 or TRBV12-4 to TRBJ2-5; no clear D. The J call may be mistaken, given a closer DNA end match to TRBJ2-7. The CDR3 has 14 amino acids. CDR3 nucleotide sequence: TGTGCCAGCAGTTTCTCGGGTTGGGCTAACGAGCAGTACTTC. Its protein is CASSFSGWANEQYF.

This clonotype has more than one count but fewer than ten. The chain recombines TRBV7-8 with TRBJ2-5; no clear D gene. V shed 5 bases and J shed 2 bases, with 12 bases lying between them. Germline values: CDR1 SGHVS, CDR2 FQNEAQ. The CDR3 is made up of 14 amino acids. The CDR3 DNA is TGTGCCAGCAGCCCCGGCGTCAAGCAAGAGACCCAGTACTTC. Its translation: CASSPGVKQETQYF.

This sequence joins TRBV7-3 and TRBJ2-1, with a weak D call TRBD1 (5 bases). Germline CDR1 is SGHTA and CDR2 is FQGTGA. The CDR3 has 13 residues. Trimming pared 4 bases from V and 5 bases from J, leaving 9 bases between. CDR3 region: CASSYTGHNEQFF. The DNA of the CDR3 is TGTGCCAGCAGCTATACAGGACACAATGAGCAGTTCTTC.

This clonotype was counted a few times. The chain joins TRBV20-1 to TRBJ2-5, with TRBD1 matching 7 bases. Losses at the gene ends were 5 bases for V and 11 bases for J; bases not matched to a gene: 14. This CDR3 region has 13 residues. CDR1 is DFQATT, CDR2 SNEGSKA, per germline (reference sequence). CDR3 region: CSAVRDRDNEQYF. Here the CDR3 DNA reads TGCAGTGCTGTCCGGGACAGAGACAATGAGCAGTACTTC.

The chain couples TRBV6-2 or TRBV6-3 to TRBJ2-5; 7 positions match TRBD1. Per germline, CDR1 MNHEY and CDR2 SVGEGT. Trimming took 6 bases from V and 1 from J; bases not matched to a gene: 2. The CDR3 contains 13 residues. The CDR3 DNA sequence: TGTGCCAGCAGAGGACAGGTCCAAGAGACCCAGTACTTC. It yields the protein CASRGQVQETQYF.

This sequence joins TRBV5-5 and TRBJ1-1; no definite D call. The germline V gene encodes CDR1 SGHKS and CDR2 YYEKEE (reference sequence). The CDR3 totals 14 residues. The V gene lost 1 base and the J gene lost 6 bases, with 13 bases spanning the gap. This CDR3 is CASSLLDKGSEAFF. DNA for the CDR3: TGTGCCAGCAGCTTGCTCGATAAGGGTTCTGAAGCTTTCTTT.

The chain carries TRBV20-1 and TRBJ1-2; D gene ambiguous. CDR1 and CDR2 (germline): DFQATT, SNEGSKA (reference sequence). The length of the CDR3 is 15 residues. Trimming shortened V by 2 bases and J by 5 bases, and 18 bases separated the two germline ends. In nucleotides, the CDR3 is TGCAGTGCTAGAAACCTACGCTCGGAGCCGTATGGCTACACCTTC. This encodes CSARNLRSEPYGYTF.

This clonotype occurred a few times. V is TRBV7-6 and J is TRBJ2-7; the match to TRBD1 covers 8 bases. The CDR3 runs to 18 residues. In germline, CDR1 is SGHVS, CDR2 FNYEAQ. The junction had 14 bases not matched to a gene; V was cut back by 2 bases and J by 2 bases. CDR3 coding DNA: TGTGCCAGCAGCTTATTTGCTCCCTGGACAGGGCCTACCTACGAGCAGTACTTC. This translates into CASSLFAPWTGPTYEQYF. Supplemented by reference TRBV7-6 and TRBJ2-7, the full variable domain reads GAGVSQSPRYKVTKRGQDVALRCDPISGHVSLYWYRQALGQGPEFLTYFNYEAQQDKSGLPNDRFSAERPEGSISTLTIQRTEQRDSAMYRCASSLFAPWTGPTYEQYFGPGTRLTVT.

This sequence joins TRBV12-3 or TRBV12-4 and TRBJ2-7; D ambiguous. With 7 bases removed from V and 4 bases from J, the gap between germline ends came to 14 bases. The CDR3 extends over 13 amino acids. CDR3 DNA sequence: TGTGCCAGCACCGTTGGTCGTACTTACGAGCAGTACTTC. Protein product: CASTVGRTYEQYF.

This clonotype was picked up a small number of times. The V gene is TRBV4-1, the J gene TRBJ1-5; possibly TRBD1 for D (6 bases). V was trimmed by 4 bases and J by 9 bases, leaving 19 bases between them. Per the germline V gene, CDR1 is MGHRA and CDR2 is YSYEKL. The CDR3 has 15 residues. CDR3 residues: CASSPGGGGLGPQHF. The CDR3 DNA reads as TGCGCCAGCAGCCCGGGGGGAGGGGGGCTAGGGCCCCAGCATTTT.

V is TRBV4-1 and J is TRBJ1-1; TRBD1 matches at 7 bases. V dropped 0 bases and J dropped 11; count of bases not matched to a gene: 12. Germline-derived CDR1 and CDR2 are MGHRA and YSYEKL. The CDR3 runs to 15 residues. This CDR3 reads CASSQDLFLEGAAFF. The CDR3 DNA is TGCGCCAGCAGCCAAGATCTCTTCTTAGAGGGGGCGGCTTTCTTT.

The genes are TRBV7-9 and TRBJ2-1; 10 positions match TRBD2. The CDR3 is 16 residues long. The ends lost 4 bases at V and 7 bases at J; junction bases unmatched: 10. CDR1 SEHNR and CDR2 FQNEAQ come from the germline V gene (reference sequence). The CDR3 DNA sequence: TGTGCCAGCAGCTCGACCCTAGCGGGGGCGAAAAATGAGCAGTTCTTC. The encoded protein is CASSSTLAGAKNEQFF.